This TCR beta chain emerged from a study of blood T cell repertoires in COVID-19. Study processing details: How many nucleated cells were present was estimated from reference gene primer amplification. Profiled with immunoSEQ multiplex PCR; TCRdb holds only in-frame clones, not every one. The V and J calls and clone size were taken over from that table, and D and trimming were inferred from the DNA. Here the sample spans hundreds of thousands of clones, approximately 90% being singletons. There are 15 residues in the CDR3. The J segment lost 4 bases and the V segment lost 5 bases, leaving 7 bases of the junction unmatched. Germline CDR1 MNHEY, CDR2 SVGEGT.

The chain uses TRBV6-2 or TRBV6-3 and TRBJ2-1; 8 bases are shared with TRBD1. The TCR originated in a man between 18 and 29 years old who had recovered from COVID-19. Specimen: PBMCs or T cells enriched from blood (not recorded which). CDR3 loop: CASSQTGTGYNEQFF. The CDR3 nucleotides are TGTGCCAGCAGTCAAACCGGGACAGGTTACAATGAGCAGTTCTTC.